The sample holds a few counts of the clone carrying this TCR beta chain. Its antigen remains unknown. The data were obtained in a study of blood T cells in healthy people across ages. Study results and limitations: Naive and antigen-experienced cells could not be conclusively compared, given unsorted PBMCs. Investigators viewed diversity estimates from one million T cells as underestimates, the study reported.

The V end was cut by 5 bases, the J end by 6 bases, with 12 bases between. CDR3 size: 13 residues. CDR1 and CDR2 (germline): SGHVS, FQNEAQ. Primers used in a second PCR of about 6 to 11 cycles were a sample-barcoded 5' primer and a J-beta primer mix. Each cDNA molecule was tagged by a template-switch adaptor that had 12 random nucleotides. A minimum of 2.5 million CDR3-containing paired-end reads was obtained for each sample. In TCRdb, the 5' RACE reads were re-called with MiXCR into one record per CDR3 protein. The repertoire holds around 1.7 million distinct CDR3 sequences, with 28% as singletons. The chain is built from TRBV7-8 and TRBJ2-3; possibly TRBD1 for D (6 bases). The source material was blood. The receptor was derived from a woman in her twenties or thirties in good health. Here the CDR3 reads CASSATGPDTQYF. In DNA form, the CDR3 reads TGTGCCAGCAGCGCGACAGGTCCCGATACGCAGTATTTT.